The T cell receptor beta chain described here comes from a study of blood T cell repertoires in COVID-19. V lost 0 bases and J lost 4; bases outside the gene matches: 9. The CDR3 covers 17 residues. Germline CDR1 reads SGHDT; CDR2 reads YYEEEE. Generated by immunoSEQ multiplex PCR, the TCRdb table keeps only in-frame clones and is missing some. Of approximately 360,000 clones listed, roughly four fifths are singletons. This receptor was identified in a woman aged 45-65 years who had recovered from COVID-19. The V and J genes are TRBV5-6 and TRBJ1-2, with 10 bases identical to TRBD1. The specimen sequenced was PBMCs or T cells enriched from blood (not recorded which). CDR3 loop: CASSLDRQGALPYGYTF. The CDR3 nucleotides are TGTGCCAGCAGCTTGGATCGACAGGGGGCGCTTCCCTATGGCTACACCTTC.